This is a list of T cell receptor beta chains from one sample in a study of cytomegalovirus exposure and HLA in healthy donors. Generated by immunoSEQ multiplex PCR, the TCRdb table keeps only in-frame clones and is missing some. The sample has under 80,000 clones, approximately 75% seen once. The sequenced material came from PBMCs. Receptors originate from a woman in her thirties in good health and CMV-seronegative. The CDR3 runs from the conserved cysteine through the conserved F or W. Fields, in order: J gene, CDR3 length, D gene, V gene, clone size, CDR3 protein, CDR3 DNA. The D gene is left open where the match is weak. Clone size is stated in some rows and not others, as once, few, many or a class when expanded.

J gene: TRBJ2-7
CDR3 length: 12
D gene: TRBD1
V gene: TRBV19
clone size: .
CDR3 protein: CASAGTEYEQYF
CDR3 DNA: TGTGCCAGTGCCGGGACAGAATACGAGCAGTACTTC

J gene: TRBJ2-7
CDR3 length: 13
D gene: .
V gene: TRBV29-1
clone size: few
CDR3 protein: CSVADSGSYEQYF
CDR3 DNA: TGCAGCGTTGCAGACAGCGGATCCTACGAGCAGTACTTC

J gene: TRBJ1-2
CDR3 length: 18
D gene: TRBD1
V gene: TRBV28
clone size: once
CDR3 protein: CASSPWVLGQATSYGYTF
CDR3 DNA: TGTGCCAGCAGTCCCTGGGTATTAGGACAGGCGACCTCATATGGCTACACCTTC

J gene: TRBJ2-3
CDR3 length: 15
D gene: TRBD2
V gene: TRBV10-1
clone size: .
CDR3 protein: CASSGTSEMKSGQYF
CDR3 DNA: TGCGCCAGCAGTGGGACTAGCGAGATGAAGTCGGGCCAGTATTTT

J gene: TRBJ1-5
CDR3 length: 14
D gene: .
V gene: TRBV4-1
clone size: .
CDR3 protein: CASSLQSGNQPQHF
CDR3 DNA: TGCGCCAGCAGCCTCCAGTCAGGCAATCAGCCCCAGCATTTT

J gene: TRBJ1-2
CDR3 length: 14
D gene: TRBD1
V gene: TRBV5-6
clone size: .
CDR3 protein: CASSWDRGTRGYTF
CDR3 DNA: TGTGCCAGCAGCTGGGACAGGGGGACGCGTGGCTACACCTTC

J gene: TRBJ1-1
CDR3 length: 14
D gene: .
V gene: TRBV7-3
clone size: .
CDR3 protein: CASSLGTRNTEAFF
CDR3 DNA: TGTGCCAGCAGCTTAGGGACAAGGAACACTGAAGCTTTCTTT

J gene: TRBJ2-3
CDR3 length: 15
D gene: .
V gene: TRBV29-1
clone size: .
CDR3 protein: CSVDKSRARTDTQYF
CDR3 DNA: TGCAGCGTTGATAAATCTCGAGCCCGCACAGATACGCAGTATTTT

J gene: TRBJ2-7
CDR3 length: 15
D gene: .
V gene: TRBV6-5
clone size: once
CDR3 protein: CASSYSFLTIYEQYF
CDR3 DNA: TGTGCCAGCAGTTACTCGTTCCTTACTATCTACGAGCAGTACTTC

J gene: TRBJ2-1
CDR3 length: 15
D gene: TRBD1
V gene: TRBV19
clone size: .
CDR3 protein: CASSILDRGLNEQFF
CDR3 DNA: TGTGCCAGTAGTATCTTGGACAGGGGGCTCAATGAGCAGTTCTTC

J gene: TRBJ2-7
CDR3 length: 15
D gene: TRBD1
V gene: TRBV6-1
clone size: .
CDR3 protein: CASRSPGQGGIEQYF
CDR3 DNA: TGTGCCAGCAGGTCTCCGGGACAGGGGGGTATCGAGCAGTACTTC

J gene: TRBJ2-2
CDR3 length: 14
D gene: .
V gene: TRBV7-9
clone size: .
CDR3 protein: CASSLARNTGELFF
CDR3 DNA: TGTGCCAGCAGCTTAGCGAGGAACACCGGGGAGCTGTTTTTT

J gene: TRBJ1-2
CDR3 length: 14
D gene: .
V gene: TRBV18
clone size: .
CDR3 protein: CASSPYTSNYGYTF
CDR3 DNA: TGTGCCAGCTCACCTTACACCTCTAACTATGGCTACACCTTC

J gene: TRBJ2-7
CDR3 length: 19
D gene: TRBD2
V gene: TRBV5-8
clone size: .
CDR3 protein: CASSLAYGLAGGNGYEQYF
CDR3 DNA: TGTGCCAGCAGCTTGGCGTACGGACTAGCGGGAGGGAACGGCTACGAGCAGTACTTC

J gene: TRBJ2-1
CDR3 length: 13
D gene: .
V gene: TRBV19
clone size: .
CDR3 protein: CASSIGLLYEQFF
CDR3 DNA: TGTGCCAGTAGTATAGGCCTGCTATATGAGCAGTTCTTC

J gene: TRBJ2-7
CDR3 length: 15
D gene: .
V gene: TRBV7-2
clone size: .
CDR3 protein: CASSLDGGKVYEQYF
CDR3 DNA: TGTGCCAGCAGCTTAGATGGCGGGAAGGTCTACGAGCAGTACTTC

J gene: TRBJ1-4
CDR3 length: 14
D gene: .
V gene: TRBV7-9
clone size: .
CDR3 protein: CASSSNRGLEKLFF
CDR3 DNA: TGTGCCAGCAGCTCGAATAGGGGTTTGGAAAAACTGTTTTTT

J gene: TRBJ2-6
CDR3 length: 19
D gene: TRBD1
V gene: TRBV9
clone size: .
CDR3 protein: CASSPRGQTQSSGANVLTF
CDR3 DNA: TGTGCCAGCAGCCCCCGGGGACAGACCCAGAGCTCTGGGGCCAACGTCCTGACTTTC

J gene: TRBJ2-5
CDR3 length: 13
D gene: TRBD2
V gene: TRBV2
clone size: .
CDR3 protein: CASRLLAGGPEYF
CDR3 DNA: TGTGCCAGCAGATTACTAGCGGGAGGGCCCGAATACTTC

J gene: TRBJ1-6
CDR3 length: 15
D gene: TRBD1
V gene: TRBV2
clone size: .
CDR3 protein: CASSDGQGYNSPLHF
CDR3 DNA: TGTGCCAGCTCCGATGGACAGGGTTATAATTCACCCCTCCACTTT

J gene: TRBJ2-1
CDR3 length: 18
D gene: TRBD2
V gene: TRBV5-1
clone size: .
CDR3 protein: CASRAGGSVGIVKNEQFF
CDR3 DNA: TGCGCCAGCAGAGCGGGAGGATCTGTTGGGATAGTTAAAAATGAGCAGTTCTTC

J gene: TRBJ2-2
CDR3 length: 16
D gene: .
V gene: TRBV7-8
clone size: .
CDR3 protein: CASSSAQAGFTGELFF
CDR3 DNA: TGTGCCAGCAGCTCCGCACAGGCTGGGTTCACCGGGGAGCTGTTTTTT

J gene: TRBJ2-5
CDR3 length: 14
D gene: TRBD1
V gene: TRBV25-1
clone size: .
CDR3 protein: CASSESGQGIREYF
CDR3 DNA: TGTGCCAGCAGTGAATCCGGACAGGGGATAAGGGAGTACTTC

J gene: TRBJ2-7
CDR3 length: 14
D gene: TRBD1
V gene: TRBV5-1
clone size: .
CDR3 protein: CASSQGQSIYEQYF
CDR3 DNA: TGCGCCAGCAGCCAGGGACAGTCCATCTACGAGCAGTACTTC

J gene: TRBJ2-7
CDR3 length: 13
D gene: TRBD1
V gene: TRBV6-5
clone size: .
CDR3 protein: CAIPGQGSTMQYF
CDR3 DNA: TGTGCCATCCCCGGACAGGGATCTACGATGCAGTACTTC

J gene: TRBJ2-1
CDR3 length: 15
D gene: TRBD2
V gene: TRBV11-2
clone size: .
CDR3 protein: CASSWTSGAPGEQFF
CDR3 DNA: TGTGCCAGCAGCTGGACTAGCGGGGCTCCCGGTGAGCAGTTCTTC

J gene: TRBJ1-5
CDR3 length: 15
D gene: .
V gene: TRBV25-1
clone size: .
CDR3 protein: CASSGGRNSNQPQHF
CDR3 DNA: TGTGCCAGCAGTGGAGGGCGGAATAGCAATCAGCCCCAGCATTTT

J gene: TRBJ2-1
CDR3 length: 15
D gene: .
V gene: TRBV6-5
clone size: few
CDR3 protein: CASSYGSEWGHEQFF
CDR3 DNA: TGTGCCAGCAGTTACGGCTCCGAGTGGGGGCATGAGCAGTTCTTC

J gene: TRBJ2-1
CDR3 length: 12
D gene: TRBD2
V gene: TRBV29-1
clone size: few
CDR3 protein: CSTSSSGRVQFF
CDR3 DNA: TGCAGCACATCCTCTAGCGGGAGAGTGCAGTTCTTC

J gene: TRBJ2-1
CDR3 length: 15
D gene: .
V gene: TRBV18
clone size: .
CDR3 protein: CASSPTRDGYNEQFF
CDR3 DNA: TGTGCCAGCTCACCAACGCGGGACGGGTACAATGAGCAGTTCTTC

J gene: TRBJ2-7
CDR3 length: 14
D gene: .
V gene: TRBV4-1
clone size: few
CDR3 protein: CASSQDGGEYEQYF
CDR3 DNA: TGCGCCAGCAGCCAAGATGGAGGGGAGTACGAGCAGTACTTC

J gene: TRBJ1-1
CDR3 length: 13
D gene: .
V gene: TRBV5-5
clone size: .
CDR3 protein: CASSTTGNTEAFF
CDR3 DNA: TGTGCCAGCAGCACGACTGGTAACACTGAAGCTTTCTTT

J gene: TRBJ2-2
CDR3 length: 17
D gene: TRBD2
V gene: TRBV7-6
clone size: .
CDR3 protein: CASSLARTSGSIGELFF
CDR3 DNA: TGTGCCAGCAGCTTAGCGCGGACTAGCGGGAGCATCGGGGAGCTGTTTTTT

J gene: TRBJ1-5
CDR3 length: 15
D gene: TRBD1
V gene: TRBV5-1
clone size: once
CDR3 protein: CASSLGTGVGQPQHF
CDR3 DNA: TGCGCCAGCAGCTTGGGGACAGGGGTTGGGCAGCCCCAGCATTTT

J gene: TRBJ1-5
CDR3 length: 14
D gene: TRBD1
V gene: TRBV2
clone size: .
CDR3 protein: CASNSGGVGQPQHF
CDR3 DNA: TGTGCCAGCAATTCAGGGGGCGTAGGACAGCCCCAGCATTTT

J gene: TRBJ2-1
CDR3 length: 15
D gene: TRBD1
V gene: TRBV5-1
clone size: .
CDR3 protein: CASSLGGTGGNEQFF
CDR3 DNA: TGCGCCAGCAGCTTGGGAGGGACAGGGGGCAATGAGCAGTTCTTC

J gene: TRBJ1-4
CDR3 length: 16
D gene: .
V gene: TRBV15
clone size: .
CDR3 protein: CATSRYQVTTNEKLFF
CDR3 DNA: TGTGCCACCAGCAGATACCAGGTGACAACTAATGAAAAACTGTTTTTT

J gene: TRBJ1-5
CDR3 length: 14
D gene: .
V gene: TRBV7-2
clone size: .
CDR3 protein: CASSPRGGDQPQHF
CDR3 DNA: TGTGCCAGCAGCCCCCGGGGGGGGGACCAGCCCCAGCATTTT

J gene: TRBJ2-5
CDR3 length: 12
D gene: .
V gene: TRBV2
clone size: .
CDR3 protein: CASRDIQETQYF
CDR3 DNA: TGTGCCAGCAGGGACATCCAAGAGACCCAGTACTTC

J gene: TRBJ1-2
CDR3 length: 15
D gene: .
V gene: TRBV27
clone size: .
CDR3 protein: CASSLTPDVRGGYTF
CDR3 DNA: TGTGCCAGCAGTTTAACCCCGGATGTAAGGGGTGGCTACACCTTC

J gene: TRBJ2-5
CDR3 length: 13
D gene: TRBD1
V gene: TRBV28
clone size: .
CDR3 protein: CASTLTGEETQYF
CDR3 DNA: TGTGCCAGCACCCTGACAGGGGAAGAGACCCAGTACTTC

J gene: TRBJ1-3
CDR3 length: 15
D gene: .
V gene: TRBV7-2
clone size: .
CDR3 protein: CASSLATVVGNTIYF
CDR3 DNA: TGTGCCAGCAGCTTAGCAACAGTCGTAGGAAACACCATATATTTT

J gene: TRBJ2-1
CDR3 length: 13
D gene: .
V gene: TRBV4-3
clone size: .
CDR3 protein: CASSQVRGGEQFF
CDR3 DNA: TGCGCCAGCAGCCAAGTTAGGGGGGGGGAGCAGTTCTTC

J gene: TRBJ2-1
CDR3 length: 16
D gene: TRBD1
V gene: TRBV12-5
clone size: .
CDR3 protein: CASGWSGQGKVGEQFF
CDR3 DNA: TGTGCTAGTGGTTGGTCGGGACAGGGGAAAGTTGGTGAGCAGTTCTTC

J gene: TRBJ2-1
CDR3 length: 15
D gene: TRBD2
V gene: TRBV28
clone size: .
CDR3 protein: CASRGGGPGGNEQFF
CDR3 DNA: TGTGCCAGCAGGGGGGGAGGGCCCGGGGGTAATGAGCAGTTCTTC

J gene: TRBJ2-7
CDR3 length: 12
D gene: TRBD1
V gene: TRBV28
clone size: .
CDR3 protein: CAWGQADYEQYF
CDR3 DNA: TGTGCCTGGGGACAGGCGGACTACGAGCAGTACTTC

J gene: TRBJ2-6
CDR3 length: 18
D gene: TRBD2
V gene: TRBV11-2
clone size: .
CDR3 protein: CASSPQVGGSSGANVLTF
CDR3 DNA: TGTGCCAGCAGCCCTCAAGTGGGCGGGAGCTCTGGGGCCAACGTCCTGACTTTC

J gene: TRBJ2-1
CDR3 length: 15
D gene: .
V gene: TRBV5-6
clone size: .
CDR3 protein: CASSILAITFNEQFF
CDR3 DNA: TGTGCCAGCAGCATCTTAGCTATTACTTTCAATGAGCAGTTCTTC